Below are 11 T cell receptor beta chains sequenced from a single sample in a study of blood T cells in healthy people across ages. A J-beta primer mix and a sample-barcoded 5' primer were used in a second PCR of roughly 6 to 12 cycles. Each CDR3 protein gets one entry after TCRdb re-called the 5' RACE reads with MiXCR. The data hold about 1.6 million distinct CDR3 sequences, with around 35% observed a single time. Sequences were obtained from blood. The receptors were sampled from a young woman in good health.

This clonotype was recorded at least ten times. The chain uses TRBV5-1 and TRBJ1-5; possible D gene TRBD1, 5 bases. The V gene's germline CDR1 is SGHRS and CDR2 YFSETQ. The CDR3 has 15 residues. Trimming shortened V by 3 bases and J by 2 bases, and 12 bases separated the two germline ends. The DNA for the CDR3 is TGCGCCAGCAGCTCGGACGGGGGTGGCAATCAGCCCCAGCATTTT. Translating gives CASSSDGGGNQPQHF.

The V gene is TRBV7-2, the J gene TRBJ2-5; D is unclear. The germline V gene encodes CDR1 SGHTA and CDR2 FQGNSA. V was shortened by 1 base and J by 8 bases, with 17 bases between the two germline ends. This CDR3 is 15 amino acids long. The CDR3 is CASSLEAGGSGTQYF. CDR3 DNA sequence: TGTGCCAGCAGCTTAGAGGCTGGCGGTAGTGGTACCCAGTACTTC.

The V gene is TRBV19, the J gene TRBJ2-7, with D hard to call. V lost 5 bases and J 3 bases, leaving 23 bases between the germline ends. This CDR3 is built from 17 residues. Germline assignment: CDR1 LNHDA and CDR2 SQIVND (reference sequence). In DNA, the CDR3 is TGTGCCAGTAGTTTTTCGTGGTCCCAACTTCTTCACTACGAGCAGTACTTC. It yields the protein CASSFSWSQLLHYEQYF.

The J gene is TRBJ2-5, the V gene TRBV6-5; D ambiguous. The CDR3 totals 13 residues. V lost 2 bases and J 1 base, leaving 5 bases between the germline ends. Germline lookup yields CDR1 MNHEY and CDR2 SVGAGI. CDR3 DNA: TGTGCCAGCAGTTACGGGTCCCAAGAGACCCAGTACTTC. Protein product: CASSYGSQETQYF.

This clonotype was detected a few times. CDR3 amino acids: CSVTRAANTEAFF. The CDR3 DNA is TGCAGCGTCACTCGCGCAGCGAACACTGAAGCTTTCTTT. The chain recombines TRBV29-1 with TRBJ1-1; no clear D gene. Germline V gives CDR1 SQVTM, CDR2 ANQGSEA. The CDR3 covers 13 residues. The V end was cut by 6 bases, the J end by 1 base, with 12 bases between.

The V call is TRBV9, the J call TRBJ2-7; D not certain. V shed 3 bases and J shed 2 bases, with 12 bases lying between them. Germline V gene lookup returns CDR1 SGDLS and CDR2 YYNGEE. The CDR3 extends over 14 amino acids. The CDR3 region has the DNA TGTGCCAGCAGCGAGGGTATTACCCCCTACGAGCAGTACTTC. It specifies CASSEGITPYEQYF.

The sample holds a few counts of this clonotype. V is TRBV20-1 and J is TRBJ2-5; the match to TRBD1 covers 8 bases. J lost 4 bases, V lost 2 bases, and 6 bases had no gene match. Looked up from germline, CDR1 is DFQATT and CDR2 is SNEGSKA (reference sequence). There are 14 residues in the CDR3. CDR3 residues: CSARSGQGGETQYF. Here the CDR3 DNA reads TGCAGTGCTAGATCCGGACAGGGCGGAGAGACCCAGTACTTC.

There are a few counts of this clonotype. This chain links TRBV27 with TRBJ2-7; 9 bases are a match to TRBD1. Germline V lookup: CDR1 MNHEY, CDR2 SMNVEV (reference sequence). The J segment lost 5 bases and the V segment lost 5 bases, leaving 10 bases of the junction unmatched. This CDR3 region has 15 residues. Here the CDR3 reads CASSPSGTGWHEQYF. The DNA of the CDR3 is TGTGCCAGCAGTCCTTCGGGGACAGGGTGGCACGAGCAGTACTTC.

This clonotype was picked up a small number of times. V is TRBV7-2 and J is TRBJ1-1; D uncertain. CDR3 size: 15 residues. V lost 0 bases, J lost 3 bases, and 11 bases lay in between. Per germline, CDR1 SGHTA and CDR2 FQGNSA. CDR3 region: CASSLALRSYTEAFF. For the CDR3, the DNA is TGTGCCAGCAGCTTAGCGCTGCGAAGTTACACTGAAGCTTTCTTT.

In its sample, this clonotype was seen once. At one end, the junction sequence differs from germline, possibly due to a read error. The chain carries TRBV3-1 and TRBJ1-2, with TRBD1 matching 7 bases. The CDR3 has 16 residues. The germline CDR1 and CDR2 sequences are LGHDT and YNNKEL (reference sequence). CDR3: CVSSPIRDSLNYGYTF. The CDR3, as DNA: TGTGTCAGCAGCCCCATCCGGGACAGCCTAAACTATGGCTACACCTTC.

This clonotype was recorded many times. This chain links TRBV29-1 with TRBJ2-5, with a possible D match to TRBD2 (5 bases). The end of the DNA fits TRBJ2-7 better, so the J call may be wrong. The CDR3 loop spans 12 amino acids. Germline V gene data show CDR1 as SQVTM and CDR2 as ANQGSEA. CDR3 nucleotides: TGCAGCGTTGGAGGGAGATGGAACGAGCAGTACTTC. This sequence encodes CSVGGRWNEQYF.